These T cell receptor beta chains were read from a single sample in a study of beta chain features in type 1 diabetes. TCRdb's copy holds only in-frame clones and misses some; the assay was immunoSEQ multiplex PCR. The sample gives 300,000 to 350,000 clones, around 9.3% of which show up once; over 0.95% is in the top ten. The specimen was central memory CD4+ T cells from blood. The receptors come from a man aged 25 to 40 with type 1 diabetes. The conserved cysteine and the conserved F or W are not part of the CDR3 here.

>TRBJ2-2|TRBV10-3
AISAGTSGTGELF
>TRBJ1-1|TRBV29-1
SVRTLVNTEAF
>TRBJ1-1|TRBV7-2
ASSSPGHTEAF
>TRBJ1-4|TRBV25-1
ASSEFRTGSEKLF
>TRBJ1-2|TRBV30
AWSVPGPRYGYT
>TRBJ2-5|TRBV5-6
ASSNRGTSGGAETQY
>TRBJ1-2|TRBV28
ASERKGAGYT
>TRBJ1-6|TRBV4-3
ASSQGGVGGASPLH
>TRBJ1-4|TRBV2
ASSVLTGTNEKLF
>TRBJ2-5|TRBV6-1
ASSETGVETQY
>TRBJ2-7|TRBV7-8
ASSFAREFYEQY
>TRBJ2-5|TRBV5-1
ASSPSGRDDETQY
>TRBJ1-2|TRBV30
AWTSGTGSYYGYT
>TRBJ1-6|TRBV19
ASQAVGVSPLH
>TRBJ2-3|TRBV9
ATSGGPSDTQY
>TRBJ1-3|TRBV18
ASSATGGTGNTIY
>TRBJ1-1|TRBV6-5
ASSYSRTGGYTEAF
>TRBJ1-1|TRBV29-1
SAGGQGAAEAF
>TRBJ1-5|TRBV7-9
ASSSPGQPQH